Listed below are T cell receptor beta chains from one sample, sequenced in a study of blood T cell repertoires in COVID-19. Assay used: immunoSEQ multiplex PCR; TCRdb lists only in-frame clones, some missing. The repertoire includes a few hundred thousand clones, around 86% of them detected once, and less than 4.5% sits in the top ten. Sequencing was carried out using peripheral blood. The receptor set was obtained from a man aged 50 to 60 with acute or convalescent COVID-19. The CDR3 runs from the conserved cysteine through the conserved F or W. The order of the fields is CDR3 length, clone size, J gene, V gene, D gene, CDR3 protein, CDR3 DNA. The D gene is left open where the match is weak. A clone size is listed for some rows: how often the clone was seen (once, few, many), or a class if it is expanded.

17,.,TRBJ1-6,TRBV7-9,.,CASSSSPTGNDGSPLHF,TGTGCCAGCAGCTCATCCCCCACAGGGAATGACGGCTCACCCCTCCACTTT
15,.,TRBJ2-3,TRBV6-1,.,CASSEQGFSTDTQYF,TGTGCCAGCAGTGAACAGGGGTTCAGCACAGATACGCAGTATTTT
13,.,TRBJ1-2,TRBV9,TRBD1,CASSVATGGGYTF,TGTGCCAGCAGCGTCGCTACAGGGGGCGGGTACACCTTC
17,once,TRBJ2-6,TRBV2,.,CASTSTALSSGANVLTF,TGTGCCAGCACCTCGACTGCTCTTAGCTCTGGGGCCAACGTCCTGACTTTC
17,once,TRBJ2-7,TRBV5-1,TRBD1,CASSFKGGQGGVYEQYF,TGCGCCAGCAGCTTCAAAGGGGGACAGGGAGGGGTCTACGAGCAGTACTTC
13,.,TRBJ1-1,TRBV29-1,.,CSAPDSSNTEAFF,TGCAGCGCCCCGGACAGCTCGAACACTGAAGCTTTCTTT
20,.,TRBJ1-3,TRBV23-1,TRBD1,CASRLGQARRRLTSGNTIYF,TGCGCCAGCAGGCTAGGACAGGCACGAAGAAGACTAACCTCTGGAAACACCATATATTTT
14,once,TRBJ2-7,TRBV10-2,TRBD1,CAITNTGQGDEQYF,TGCGCCATCACCAACACGGGACAGGGTGACGAGCAGTACTTC
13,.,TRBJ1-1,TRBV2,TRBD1,CAAGTDLNTEAFF,TGTGCCGCTGGGACAGATCTCAACACTGAAGCTTTCTTT
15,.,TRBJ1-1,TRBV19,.,CASSGPTGMNTEAFF,TGTGCCAGTAGTGGGCCCACAGGGATGAACACTGAAGCTTTCTTT
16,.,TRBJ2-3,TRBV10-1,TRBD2,CASSARPGGDPDTQYF,TGCGCCAGCAGTGCCCGTCCGGGAGGGGACCCAGATACGCAGTATTTT
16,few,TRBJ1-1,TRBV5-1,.,CASSPRGYAMNTEAFF,TGCGCCAGCAGCCCGAGGGGGTACGCTATGAACACTGAAGCTTTCTTT
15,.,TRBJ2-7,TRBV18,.,CASSTALVDSYEQYF,TGTGCCAGCTCAACGGCGCTCGTGGACAGTTACGAGCAGTACTTC
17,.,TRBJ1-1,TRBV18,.,CASSPPRSGQGNTEAFF,TGTGCCAGCTCACCACCGCGAAGTGGGCAGGGGAACACTGAAGCTTTCTTT
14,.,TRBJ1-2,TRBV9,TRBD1,CASSVGTGGTGYTF,TGTGCCAGCAGCGTAGGTACAGGGGGTACTGGCTACACCTTC
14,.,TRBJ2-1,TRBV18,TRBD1,CASSPGQGHNEQFF,TGTGCCAGCTCACCGGGACAGGGGCACAATGAGCAGTTCTTC
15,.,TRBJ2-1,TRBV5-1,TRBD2,CASSLGLAGYNEQFF,TGCGCCAGCAGCTTAGGACTAGCGGGGTATAATGAGCAGTTCTTC
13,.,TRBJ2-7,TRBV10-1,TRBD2,CASLAGGAVEQYF,TGCGCCAGCCTTGCGGGGGGGGCGGTCGAGCAGTACTTC
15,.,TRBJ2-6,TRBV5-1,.,CASSLMEPGANVLTF,TGCGCCAGCAGCTTGATGGAGCCTGGGGCCAACGTCCTGACTTTC
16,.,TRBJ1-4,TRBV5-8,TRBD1,CASSMGTATTNEKLFF,TGTGCCAGCAGCATGGGGACAGCCACAACTAATGAAAAACTGTTTTTT
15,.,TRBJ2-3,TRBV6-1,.,CASSDPGVGTDTQYF,TGTGCCAGCAGTGATCCAGGGGTCGGCACAGATACGCAGTATTTT
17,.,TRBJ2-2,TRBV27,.,CASSLLGGRGSTGELFF,TGTGCCAGCAGTTTGCTCGGGGGGCGCGGGAGCACCGGGGAGCTGTTTTTT
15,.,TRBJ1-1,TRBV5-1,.,CASSDLEGRYTEAFF,TGCGCCAGCAGCGATCTAGAGGGAAGGTACACTGAAGCTTTCTTT
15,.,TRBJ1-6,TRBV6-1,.,CASSEQQGDNSPLHF,TGTGCCAGCAGTGAACAACAGGGAGATAATTCACCCCTCCACTTT
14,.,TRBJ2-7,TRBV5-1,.,CASSAGQDSYEQYF,TGCGCCAGCAGCGCAGGACAAGACTCCTACGAGCAGTACTTC
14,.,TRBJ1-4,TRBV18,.,CASSPGTYNEKLFF,TGTGCCAGCTCCCCCGGGACTTATAATGAAAAACTGTTTTTT
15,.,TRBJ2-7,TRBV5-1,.,CASSLQGGSSYEQYF,TGCGCCAGCAGCTTGCAGGGCGGAAGCTCCTACGAGCAGTACTTC
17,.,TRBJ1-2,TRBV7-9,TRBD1,CASSFSTGGQMVYGYTF,TGTGCCAGCAGCTTCTCGACAGGGGGACAGATGGTGTATGGCTACACCTTC
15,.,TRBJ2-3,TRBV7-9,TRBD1,CASSLGTGPADTQYF,TGTGCCAGCAGCTTGGGGACAGGGCCGGCAGATACGCAGTATTTT
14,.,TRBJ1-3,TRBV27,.,CASRDGDNGNTIYF,TGTGCCAGCAGGGATGGGGACAATGGAAACACCATATATTTT
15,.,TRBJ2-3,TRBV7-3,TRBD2,CASSSSGTRRDTQYF,TGTGCCAGCAGCTCTTCCGGGACTAGGAGGGATACGCAGTATTTT
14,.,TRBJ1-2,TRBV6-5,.,CASSYLTGNYGYTF,TGTGCCAGCAGTTACCTGACAGGCAACTATGGCTACACCTTC
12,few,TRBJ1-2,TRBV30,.,CAWSRGNYGYTF,TGTGCCTGGAGTAGGGGTAATTATGGCTACACCTTC
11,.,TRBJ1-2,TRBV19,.,CATTRDRGYTF,TGTGCCACCACCAGGGATCGTGGCTACACCTTC
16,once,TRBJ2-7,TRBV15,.,CATSEELTTVGYEQYF,TGTGCCACCAGCGAAGAGCTGACAACGGTGGGTTACGAGCAGTACTTC
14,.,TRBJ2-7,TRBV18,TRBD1,CASSPGQTSYEQYF,TGTGCCAGCTCACCGGGACAGACTTCCTACGAGCAGTACTTC
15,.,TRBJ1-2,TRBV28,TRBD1,CASSSETGSNYGYTF,TGTGCCAGCAGCTCGGAGACAGGGTCCAACTATGGCTACACCTTC
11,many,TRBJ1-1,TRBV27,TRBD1,CATGRGPEAFF,TGTGCCACCGGGAGGGGGCCTGAAGCTTTCTTT
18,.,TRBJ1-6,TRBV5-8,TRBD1,CASSGRQGQSSYNSPLHF,TGTGCCAGCAGCGGAAGACAGGGGCAAAGCTCCTATAATTCACCCCTCCACTTT
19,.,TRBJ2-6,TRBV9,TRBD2,CASSAGGTSGAPGANVLTF,TGTGCCAGCAGCGCTGGGGGGACTAGCGGGGCCCCGGGGGCCAACGTCCTGACTTTC
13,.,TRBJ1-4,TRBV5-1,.,CASSLAQGEKLFF,TGCGCCAGCAGCTTGGCCCAGGGGGAAAAACTGTTTTTT
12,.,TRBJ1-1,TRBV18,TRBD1,CASSPLQGEAFF,TGTGCCAGCTCACCTTTACAGGGGGAAGCTTTCTTT
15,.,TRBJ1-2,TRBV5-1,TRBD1,CASSLWTGGNYGYTF,TGCGCCAGCAGCTTGTGGACAGGGGGTAACTATGGCTACACCTTC
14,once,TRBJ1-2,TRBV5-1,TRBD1,CASSRDRDREGYTF,TGCGCCAGCAGTCGGGACAGGGACAGGGAGGGCTACACCTTC
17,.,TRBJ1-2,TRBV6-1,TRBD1,CASSGWGQERQNYGYTF,TGTGCCAGCAGTGGGTGGGGACAGGAGAGGCAGAACTATGGCTACACCTTC
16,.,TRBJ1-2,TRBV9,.,CASSVGYGTTNYGYTF,TGTGCCAGCAGCGTAGGGTACGGGACAACAAACTATGGCTACACCTTC
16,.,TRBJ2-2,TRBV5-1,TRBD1,CASSLGTGGNTGELFF,TGCGCCAGCAGCCTCGGAACAGGGGGCAACACCGGGGAGCTGTTTTTT
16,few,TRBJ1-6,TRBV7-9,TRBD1,CASSSSFGDRVSPLHF,TGTGCCAGCAGCTCGTCCTTCGGGGACAGGGTTTCACCCCTCCACTTT